This T cell receptor (beta chain) was obtained from a study of T cells expressing NK-cell markers. Study context: HCMV seropositivity characterized seven of the eight sequenced donors, and seronegativity one.

Findings and caveats of the study: The study found dominant NKG2C+ clonotypes at about 1.0-8% of CD8+ T cells in six donors.

In the case of this clonotype: The target antigen is unknown.

The CDR3 consists of 16 residues. In germline, CDR1 is SEHNR, CDR2 FQNEAQ (reference sequence). Production of TCR beta cDNA relied on 5'RACE template switching with UMIs. TCRdb reanalyzed the 5' RACE reads, giving one entry per CDR3 protein sequence and no DNA. Reported are 350,000 to 450,000 distinct CDR3 sequences; the ten largest clones contain 5% to 5.5%. This clonotype originated in a man between 18 and 69 years old in good health. The chain is built from TRBV7-9 and TRBJ2-6; there is no DNA to check the TCRdb D call of TRBD2. Sequencing was done on a sample of blood T cells: a sorted CD56 or NKG2C T cell subset, CD4+ or CD8+ T cells, or bulk PBMC T cells (not recorded which). CDR3 residues: CASSTRAYSGANVLTF.